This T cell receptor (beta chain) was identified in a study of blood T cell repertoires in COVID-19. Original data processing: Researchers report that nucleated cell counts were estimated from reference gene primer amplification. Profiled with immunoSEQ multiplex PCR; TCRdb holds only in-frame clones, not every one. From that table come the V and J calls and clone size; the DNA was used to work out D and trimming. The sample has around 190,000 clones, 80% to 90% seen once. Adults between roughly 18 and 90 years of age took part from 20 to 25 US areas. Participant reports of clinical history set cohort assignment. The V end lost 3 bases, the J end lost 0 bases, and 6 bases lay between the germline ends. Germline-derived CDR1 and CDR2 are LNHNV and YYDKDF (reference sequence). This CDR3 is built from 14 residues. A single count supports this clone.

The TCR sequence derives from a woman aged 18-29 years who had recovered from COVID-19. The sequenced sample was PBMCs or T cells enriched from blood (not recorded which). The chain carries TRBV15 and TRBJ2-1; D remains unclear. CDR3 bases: TGTGCCACCAGCAGCCGGAGCTCCTACAATGAGCAGTTCTTC. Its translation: CATSSRSSYNEQFF.